This T cell receptor beta chain came from a study of PD-L1 blockade in urothelial cancer. Only one count was recorded for this clone. Time point specified: peripheral blood 6 weeks after treatment start. Every PCR was spiked with synthetic TCR analog templates. The data were produced by immunoSEQ multiplex PCR, yet TCRdb's version contains in-frame clones alone and is incomplete. This table holds under 70,000 clones, 88% found once. Material: PBMCs, obtained around atezolizumab (anti-PD-L1) treatment. This TCR was recovered from a man in his fifties or sixties with urothelial cancer.

The CDR3 here is CASSLGADRVGRNTIYF. CDR3 DNA: TGTGCCAGCAGCTTAGGAGCAGACAGGGTTGGTCGAAACACCATATATTTT. V gene TRBV7-6 combines with J gene TRBJ1-3, with TRBD1 matching over 7 bases. Germline trimming cut 1 base from V and 5 bases from J; bases unmatched to any gene: 11. This CDR3 comprises 17 residues. Per the germline V gene, CDR1 is SGHVS and CDR2 is FNYEAQ.